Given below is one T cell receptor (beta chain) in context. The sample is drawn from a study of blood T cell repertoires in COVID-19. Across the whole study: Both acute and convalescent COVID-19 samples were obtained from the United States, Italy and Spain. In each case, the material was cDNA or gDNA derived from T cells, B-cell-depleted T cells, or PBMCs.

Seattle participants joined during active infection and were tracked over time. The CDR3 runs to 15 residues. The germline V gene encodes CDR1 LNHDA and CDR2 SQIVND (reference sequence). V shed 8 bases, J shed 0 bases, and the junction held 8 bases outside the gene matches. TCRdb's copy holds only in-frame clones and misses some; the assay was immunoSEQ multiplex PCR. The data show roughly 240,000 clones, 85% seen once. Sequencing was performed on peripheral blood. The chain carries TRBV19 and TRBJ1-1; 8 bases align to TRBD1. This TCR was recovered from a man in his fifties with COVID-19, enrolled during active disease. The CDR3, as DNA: TGTGCCAGTGACAGGGGCGCGGGGATGAACACTGAAGCTTTCTTT. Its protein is CASDRGAGMNTEAFF.